This T cell receptor (beta chain) was sequenced for a study of shared clonotypes between healthy human individuals. In germline, CDR1 is MNHEY, CDR2 SVGAGI. The V and J ends lost 0 bases and 7 bases respectively, with 13 bases between them. The CDR3 length is 15 residues. Terminally differentiated effector memory CD45RA+ cells were left out of the naive CD8 fraction, which was CD45RO-negative and positively selected for CCR7. Only in-frame clones appear in the TCRdb table, and some are missing; sequencing was by immunoSEQ multiplex PCR. The data contain about 2.2 million clones, about 93% of them seen just once; the ten biggest clones take up approximately 1.6%.

The specimen was naive CD8+ T cells from PBMCs. This sequence originates from a man younger than 35 in good health. Some clones in this sample may be carry-over from other donors' samples. The rearrangement links TRBV6-5 to TRBJ1-5; D is undetermined. In DNA, the CDR3 is TGTGCCAGCAGTTACTCACGGGAGACCTGGCAGCCCCAGCATTTT. Residues: CASSYSRETWQPQHF.